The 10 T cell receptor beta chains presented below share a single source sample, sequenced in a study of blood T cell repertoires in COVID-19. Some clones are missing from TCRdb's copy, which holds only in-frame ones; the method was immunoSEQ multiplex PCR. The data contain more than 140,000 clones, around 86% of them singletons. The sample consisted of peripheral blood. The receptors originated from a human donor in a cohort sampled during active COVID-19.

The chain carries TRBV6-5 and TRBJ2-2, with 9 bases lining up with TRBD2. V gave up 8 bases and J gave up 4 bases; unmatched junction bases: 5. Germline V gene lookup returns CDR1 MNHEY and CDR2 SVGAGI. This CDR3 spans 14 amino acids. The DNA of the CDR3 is TGTGCCAGCGTTGGACTAGCGTCCACCGGGGAGCTGTTTTTT. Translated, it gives CASVGLASTGELFF.

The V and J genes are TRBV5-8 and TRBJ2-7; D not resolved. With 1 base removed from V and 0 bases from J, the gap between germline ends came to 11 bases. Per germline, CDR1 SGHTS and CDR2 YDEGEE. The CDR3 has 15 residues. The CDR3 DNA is TGTGCCAGCAGCTTGCGAAGCGTGTACTCCTACGAGCAGTACTTC. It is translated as CASSLRSVYSYEQYF.

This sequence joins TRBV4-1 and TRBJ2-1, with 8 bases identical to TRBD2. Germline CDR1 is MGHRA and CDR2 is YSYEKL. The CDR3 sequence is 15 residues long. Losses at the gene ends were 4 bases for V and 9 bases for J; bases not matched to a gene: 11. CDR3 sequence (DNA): TGCGCCAGCAGCCGGGTTCCCGGGACTAGTGCTGAGCAGTTCTTC. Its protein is CASSRVPGTSAEQFF.

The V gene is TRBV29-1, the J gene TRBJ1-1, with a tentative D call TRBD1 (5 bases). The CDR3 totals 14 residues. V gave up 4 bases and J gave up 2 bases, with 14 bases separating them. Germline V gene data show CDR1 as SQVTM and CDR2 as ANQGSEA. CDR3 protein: CSVGRGGGNTEAFF. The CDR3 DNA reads TGCAGCGTTGGACGGGGGGGAGGAAACACTGAAGCTTTCTTT. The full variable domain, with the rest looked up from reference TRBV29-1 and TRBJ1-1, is SAVISQKPSRDICQRGTSLTIQCQVDSQVTMMFWYRQQPGQSLTLIATANQGSEATYESGFVIDKFPISRPNLTFSTLTVSNMSPEDSSIYLCSVGRGGGNTEAFFGQGTRLTVV.

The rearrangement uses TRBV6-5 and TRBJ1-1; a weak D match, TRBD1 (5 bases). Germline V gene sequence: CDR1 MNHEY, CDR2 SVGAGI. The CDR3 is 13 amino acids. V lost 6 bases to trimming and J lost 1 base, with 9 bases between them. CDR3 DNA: TGTGCCAGCAGCGGGGGAGCGAACACTGAAGCTTTCTTT. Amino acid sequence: CASSGGANTEAFF.

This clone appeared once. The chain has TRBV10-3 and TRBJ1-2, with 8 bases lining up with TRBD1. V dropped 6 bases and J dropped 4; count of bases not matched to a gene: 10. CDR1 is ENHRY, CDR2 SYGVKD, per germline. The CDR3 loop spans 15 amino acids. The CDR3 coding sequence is TGTGCCATCAGCCCGACAGGGGTTGGGTCCTATGGCTACACCTTC. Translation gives CAISPTGVGSYGYTF.

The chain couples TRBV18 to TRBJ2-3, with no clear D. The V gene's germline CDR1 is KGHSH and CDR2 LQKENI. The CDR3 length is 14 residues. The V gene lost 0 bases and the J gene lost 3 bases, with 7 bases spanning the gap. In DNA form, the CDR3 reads TGTGCCAGCTCACCACCTGGCAATACAGATACGCAGTATTTT. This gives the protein CASSPPGNTDTQYF.

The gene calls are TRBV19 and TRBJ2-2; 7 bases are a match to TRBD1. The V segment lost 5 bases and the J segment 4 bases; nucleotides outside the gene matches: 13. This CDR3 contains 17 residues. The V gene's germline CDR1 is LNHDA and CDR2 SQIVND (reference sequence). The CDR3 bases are TGTGCCAGTAGTTTACCCACTCCGGGACAGCTCACCGGGGAGCTGTTTTTT. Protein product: CASSLPTPGQLTGELFF.

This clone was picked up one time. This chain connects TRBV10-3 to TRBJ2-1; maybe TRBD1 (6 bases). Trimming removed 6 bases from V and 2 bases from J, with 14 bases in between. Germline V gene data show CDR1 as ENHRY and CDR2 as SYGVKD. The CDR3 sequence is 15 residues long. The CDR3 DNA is TGTGCCATCAGGGAGACAGGTGTAGCCTACAATGAGCAGTTCTTC. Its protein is CAIRETGVAYNEQFF.

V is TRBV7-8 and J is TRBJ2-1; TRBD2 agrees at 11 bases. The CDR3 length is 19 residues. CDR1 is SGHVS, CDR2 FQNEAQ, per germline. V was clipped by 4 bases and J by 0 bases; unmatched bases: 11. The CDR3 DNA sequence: TGTGCCAGCAGCTCCTCGACTAGCGGGACAATACCCTCCTACAATGAGCAGTTCTTC. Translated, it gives CASSSSTSGTIPSYNEQFF. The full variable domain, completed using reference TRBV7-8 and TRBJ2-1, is GAGVSQSPRYKVAKRGQDVALRCDPISGHVSLFWYQQALGQGPEFLTYFQNEAQLDKSGLPSDRFFAERPEGSVSTLKIQRTQQEDSAVYLCASSSSTSGTIPSYNEQFFGPGTRLTVL.